This T cell receptor beta chain stems from a study of CD8 T cells in Susac syndrome. RNA amounts of about 0.5 to 1 ug underwent reverse transcription with random hexamers. From the immunoSEQ multiplex PCR reads, TCRdb called clonotypes with MiXCR, one entry per CDR3 protein. The repertoire holds about 150,000 distinct CDR3 sequences, with around 95% as singletons. V was pared by 5 bases and J by 3 bases, with 6 bases of the junction left unmatched. This CDR3 contains 15 residues. Germline CDR1 LNHNV, CDR2 YYDKDF (reference sequence). This clonotype came up once. J is TRBJ1-5 and V is TRBV15, with 8 bases matching TRBD1. This clonotype originated in a human donor with multiple sclerosis. The source material was CD8+ T cells from PBMCs. The CDR3 region is CATSPSGGLNQPQHF. CDR3 in DNA: TGTGCCACCAGCCCCTCAGGGGGCCTCAATCAGCCCCAGCATTTT.